The next 20 T cell receptor beta chains were all read from a single sample in a study of CD8+CD57+ T cells in acquired aplastic anemia. All patients picked for sequencing had shown, by flow cytometry, an expansion of CD8+CD57+ cells. Profiling of TCR beta VDJ combinations and CDR3 sequences used genomic DNA as template. TCRdb reprocessed the reads via MiXCR and lists one record per CDR3 protein. Here the sample spans about 98,000 distinct CDR3 sequences, 55% to 70% being singletons. The sequenced sample was sorted CD4+, CD8+, or CD8+CD57+ T cells (not recorded which) from PBMCs. Receptors were obtained from a human donor with aplastic anemia.

The rearrangement uses TRBV20-1 and TRBJ2-2, with 9 bases fitting TRBD2. CDR1 and CDR2 from the germline V gene are DFQATT and SNEGSKA (reference sequence). V lost 6 bases and J lost 4; bases outside the gene matches: 12. CDR3 length: 16 amino acids. The CDR3 region is CSAASTSGSVTGELFF. DNA of the CDR3: TGCAGTGCAGCCTCGACTAGCGGCTCGGTCACCGGGGAGCTGTTTTTT.

The chain has TRBV20-1 and TRBJ1-3; D gene uncertain. CDR1 and CDR2 (germline): DFQATT, SNEGSKA (reference sequence). The CDR3 runs 14 residues. V was pared by 5 bases and J by 0 bases, with 11 bases between. The CDR3: CSALSVSSGNTIYF. CDR3 sequence (DNA): TGCAGTGCTCTCTCGGTCAGCTCTGGAAACACCATATATTTT.

The V gene is TRBV20-1, the J gene TRBJ2-7, with 11 bases fitting TRBD2. Unmatched junction bases numbered 3, after V lost 0 bases and J lost 2 bases. The CDR3 is 15 residues long. Germline V gives CDR1 DFQATT, CDR2 SNEGSKA (reference sequence). The CDR3 DNA reads TGCAGTGCTAGAGAACTAGCGGGAGTTCCCTACGAGCAGTACTTC. Translated, it gives CSARELAGVPYEQYF.

The count of this clonotype is one. This sequence joins TRBV12-3 or TRBV12-4 and TRBJ2-7; D perhaps matches TRBD1 (5 bases). V lost 3 bases, J lost 3 bases, and 9 bases lay in between. This CDR3 spans 13 amino acids. The CDR3 protein is CASSFDSVYEQYF. CDR3 bases: TGTGCCAGCAGTTTTGACAGCGTCTACGAGCAGTACTTC.

The rearrangement uses TRBV19 and TRBJ1-5; tentative D call: TRBD1 (5 bases). The V gene lost 3 bases and the J gene lost 9 bases, with 21 bases spanning the gap. CDR1 is LNHDA and CDR2 is SQIVND in the germline V gene (reference sequence). The CDR3 extends over 16 amino acids. For the CDR3, the DNA is TGTGCCAGTAGTATGGGTTGGGGAGGGGACCTGTGGCCCCAGCATTTT. Translated: CASSMGWGGDLWPQHF.

The chain has TRBV10-3 and TRBJ2-3, with 14 bases matching TRBD2. V was clipped by 3 bases and J by 5 bases; unmatched bases: 1. The germline CDR1 and CDR2 sequences are ENHRY and SYGVKD. The CDR3 is made up of 15 amino acids. CDR3 coding DNA: TGTGCCATCAGTGACGGACTAGCGGGAGGAGATACGCAGTATTTT. Translating gives CAISDGLAGGDTQYF.

The rearrangement uses TRBV29-1 and TRBJ1-3, with no clear D. Trimming removed 3 bases from V and 6 bases from J, with 6 bases in between. The CDR3 is 11 amino acids. Germline CDR1 SQVTM, CDR2 ANQGSEA. CDR3 nucleotides: TGCAGCGTTGAGGCCGTAAACACCATATATTTT. Translated, it gives CSVEAVNTIYF.

The gene calls are TRBV6-4 and TRBJ2-5; D not certain. In germline, CDR1 is MRHNA, CDR2 SNTAGT. V lost 2 bases to trimming and J lost 4 bases, with 8 bases between them. The CDR3 runs to 13 residues. The CDR3, as DNA: TGTGCCAGCAGTGACAGGCTCGGAGAGACCCAGTACTTC. Residues: CASSDRLGETQYF.

CDR3 protein: CSVRGGSNEKLFF. CDR3 nucleotides: TGCAGTGTACGTGGGGGAAGTAATGAAAAACTGTTTTTT. The V and J genes are TRBV20-1 and TRBJ1-4, with D possibly being TRBD1 (5 bases). Germline V CDR1 and CDR2: DFQATT, SNEGSKA (reference sequence). The ends were cut back, 7 bases at V and 4 bases at J, with 13 bases in the middle. This CDR3 is 13 amino acids long.

This chain joins TRBV2 and TRBJ1-1, with D tentatively TRBD1 (6 bases). The CDR3 totals 14 residues. Germline V CDR1 and CDR2: SNHLY, FYNNEI. Trimming cost V 3 bases and J 4 bases, with 12 bases left between them. The CDR3, as DNA: TGTGCCAGCAGTGACTGGGGGCCCAGCACTGAAGCTTTCTTT. Encoded protein: CASSDWGPSTEAFF. Drawing the rest from reference TRBV2 and TRBJ1-1, the complete variable domain is EPEVTQTPSHQVTQMGQEVILRCVPISNHLYFYWYRQILGQKVEFLVSFYNNEISEKSEIFDDQFSVERPDGSNFTLKIRSTKLEDSAMYFCASSDWGPSTEAFFGQGTRLTVV.

The V gene is TRBV20-1, the J gene TRBJ2-3; 7 bases line up with TRBD2. The CDR3 totals 10 residues. V dropped 4 bases and J dropped 14; count of bases not matched to a gene: 6. Germline CDR1 is DFQATT and CDR2 is SNEGSKA (reference sequence). CDR3 nucleotides: TGCAGTGCTACTAGCGGAACGGTGTATTTT. Protein sequence: CSATSGTVYF.

This clonotype was detected only a few times. V gene TRBV10-2 combines with J gene TRBJ2-5; TRBD2 aligns across 8 bases. This CDR3 is built from 16 residues. Germline lookup yields CDR1 WSHSY and CDR2 SAAADI. The J segment lost 1 base and the V segment lost 2 bases, leaving 6 bases of the junction unmatched. The CDR3 is CASSEVAGGLQETQYF. CDR3 nucleotides: TGCGCCAGCAGTGAGGTTGCGGGAGGACTCCAAGAGACCCAGTACTTC.

The count of this clonotype is one. The chain joins TRBV2 to TRBJ2-5; the D call may be TRBD1 or TRBD2 (5 bases each). The V end lost 6 bases, the J end lost 2 bases, and 13 bases lay between the germline ends. The CDR3 length is 14 residues. The germline CDR1 and CDR2 sequences are SNHLY and FYNNEI. The CDR3 is CASRPVREQETQYF. For the CDR3, the DNA is TGTGCCAGCAGGCCAGTCAGGGAGCAAGAGACCCAGTACTTC.

The CDR3, as DNA: TGCAGTGCTGGATGGGGGGAGCGGGGGGACACCGGGGAGCTGTTTTTT. It yields the protein CSAGWGERGDTGELFF. The chain is built from TRBV20-1 and TRBJ2-2, with 9 bases that match TRBD2. This CDR3 region has 16 residues. V dropped 5 bases and J dropped 3; count of bases not matched to a gene: 10. CDR1 and CDR2 from the germline V gene are DFQATT and SNEGSKA (reference sequence).

This clonotype is a singleton in its sample. The V gene is TRBV9, the J gene TRBJ2-7; 7 positions agree with TRBD1. CDR1 is SGDLS and CDR2 is YYNGEE in the germline V gene. This CDR3 contains 14 residues. Trimming at V came to 2 bases and at J to 2 bases, leaving 4 bases not matched to a gene. CDR3 DNA: TGTGCCAGCAGCGTGCGACAGGGTCCCTACGAGCAGTACTTC. Residues: CASSVRQGPYEQYF.

This chain links TRBV11-2 with TRBJ2-6; D could derive from TRBD1 or TRBD2 (5 bases each). CDR1 is SGHAT, CDR2 FQNNGV, per germline. The V gene lost 1 base and the J gene lost 0 bases, with 7 bases spanning the gap. The CDR3 has 16 amino acids. The CDR3 nucleotides read TGTGCCAGCAGCTTAGGAGGGGACTCTGGGGCCAACGTCCTGACTTTC. Translation: CASSLGGDSGANVLTF.

The chain joins TRBV15 to TRBJ1-1, with TRBD1 as a possible D gene (5 bases). The germline CDR1 and CDR2 sequences are LNHNV and YYDKDF (reference sequence). The CDR3 consists of 14 residues. V was shortened by 2 bases and J by 6 bases, with 13 bases between the two germline ends. The CDR3 region is CATSRQGTRAEAFF. The DNA of the CDR3 is TGTGCCACCAGCAGACAGGGAACACGCGCTGAAGCTTTCTTT.

The V and J genes are TRBV7-3 and TRBJ2-5; 7 bases are shared with TRBD2. V dropped 6 bases and J dropped 8; count of bases not matched to a gene: 9. Germline V gene sequence: CDR1 SGHTA, CDR2 FQGTGA. The CDR3 totals 13 residues. The CDR3 region is CASSLAGEGTQYF. DNA of the CDR3: TGTGCCAGCAGTCTGGCGGGAGAGGGAACCCAGTACTTC.

As regards this clonotype: At one boundary the junction diverges from the germline segment, which might be a read error. CDR3 nucleotide sequence: TGTGCCATCAGTGCGGGCAGCACCTTGAGAGAGACCCAGTACTTC. Translating it yields CAISAGSTLRETQYF. The V and J genes are TRBV6-1 and TRBJ2-5; possible D gene TRBD2, 5 bases. Germline V gene data show CDR1 as MNHNS and CDR2 as SASEGT. The CDR3 is made up of 15 amino acids.

This clonotype was picked up many times. The V and J genes are TRBV15 and TRBJ1-5; the match to TRBD1 covers 9 bases. The CDR3 length is 15 residues. Germline CDR1 is LNHNV and CDR2 is YYDKDF (reference sequence). V lost 1 base to trimming and J lost 4 bases; unmatched junction nucleotides: 2. The CDR3 protein is CATSRVTGGNQPQHF. The CDR3 DNA sequence: TGTGCCACCAGCAGAGTGACAGGGGGGAATCAGCCCCAGCATTTT.